This entry features one T cell receptor beta chain sequence. Its cognate antigen is unknown. The data derive from a study of cytomegalovirus exposure and HLA in healthy donors. Germline CDR1 reads LNHNV; CDR2 reads YYDKDF (reference sequence). The CDR3 extends over 16 amino acids. V gave up 0 bases and J gave up 7 bases; unmatched junction bases: 9. Findings of the study overall: TCR sequences were mostly rare, though some public TCRs occurred in many donors.

Repertoires were generated with immunoSEQ multiplex PCR, while TCRdb's copy carries only in-frame clones and drops some. This table has about 330,000 clones, approximately 90% appearing once. The roughly 120-subject validation cohort, separate from the approximately 670-subject first cohort, included the donors. This clonotype was sampled from a woman under 30 in good health and CMV-seronegative. Material: PBMCs. The J gene is TRBJ1-5, the V gene TRBV15, with 7 bases matching TRBD1. CDR3 nucleotide sequence: TGTGCCACCAGCAGAGAGGAGGGGGCGCTTGGGCAGCCCCAGCATTTT. Protein product: CATSREEGALGQPQHF.